The 32 T cell receptor beta chains listed next were all sequenced from one sample in a study of cytomegalovirus exposure and HLA in healthy donors. Primers: 60 Vbeta forward and 13 Jbeta reverse. Method: immunoSEQ multiplex PCR; TCRdb's copy keeps in-frame clones and lacks some. The sample holds approximately 150,000 clones, roughly 80% seen once. Sequenced: PBMCs. The receptor source for this set is a woman aged 40 to 50 in good health and CMV-seropositive.

The chain links TRBV6-1 to TRBJ1-2; the D is unclear. The CDR3 loop spans 13 amino acids. V was trimmed by 3 bases and J by 4 bases, leaving 9 bases between them. Germline values: CDR1 MNHNS, CDR2 SASEGT. The CDR3 loop reads CASSDVIFYGYTF. Written as DNA, the CDR3 is TGTGCCAGCAGTGATGTAATCTTCTATGGCTACACCTTC.

CDR3 sequence (DNA): TGTGCCAGTAGTTCCCGGACTAGAAAAGAGACCCAGTACTTC. Its translation is CASSSRTRKETQYF. The chain carries TRBV19 and TRBJ2-5, with 7 bases identical to TRBD2. The CDR3 contains 14 residues. The V gene's germline CDR1 is LNHDA and CDR2 SQIVND (reference sequence). J lost 3 bases, V lost 5 bases, and 6 bases had no gene match.

This chain connects TRBV28 to TRBJ2-5; D possibly corresponds to TRBD2 (9 bases). Germline-derived CDR1 and CDR2 are MDHEN and SYDVKM. The CDR3 extends over 16 amino acids. With 6 bases removed from V and 4 bases from J, the gap between germline ends came to 21 bases. The CDR3: CASSSQGAGGLETQYF. CDR3 coding DNA: TGTGCCAGCAGCAGCCAGGGGGCGGGAGGGCTAGAGACCCAGTACTTC.

The V call is TRBV6-6, the J call TRBJ2-2, with 8 bases fitting TRBD2. CDR3 length equals 14 residues. Per germline, CDR1 MNHNY and CDR2 SVGAGI (reference sequence). J lost 4 bases, V lost 8 bases, and 6 bases had no gene match. The CDR3 DNA sequence: TGTGCCAGCGTCCGGGAGGGCCGCACCGGGGAGCTGTTTTTT. Translated, it gives CASVREGRTGELFF.

The CDR3 reads CAWRNRGLRAGAFF. The DNA for the CDR3 is TGTGCCTGGAGGAACAGGGGCTTGCGCGCTGGAGCTTTCTTT. The chain links TRBV30 to TRBJ1-1; TRBD1 agrees at 7 bases. The CDR3 sequence is 14 residues long. Losses at the gene ends were 3 bases for V and 10 bases for J; bases not matched to a gene: 14. CDR1 and CDR2 (germline): GTSNPN, SVGIG (reference sequence).

V is TRBV15 and J is TRBJ2-7, with D perhaps matching TRBD1 (5 bases). The CDR3 has 14 amino acids. Germline V gives CDR1 LNHNV, CDR2 YYDKDF (reference sequence). V was cut by 0 bases and J by 2 bases, with 8 bases left in between. Here the CDR3 DNA reads TGTGCCACCAGCAGAGAGCAGGGCACCTACGAGCAGTACTTC. This sequence encodes CATSREQGTYEQYF.

The rearrangement links TRBV6-1 to TRBJ2-7; TRBD2 might be the D (6 bases). The germline CDR1 and CDR2 sequences are MNHNS and SASEGT. The CDR3 spans 13 residues. V was cut by 8 bases and J by 3 bases, with 14 bases left in between. DNA of the CDR3: TGTGCCAGCGGGTTAGCGGACGACTACGAGCAGTACTTC. As protein: CASGLADDYEQYF.

The rearrangement links TRBV7-2 to TRBJ2-3, with 7 bases that match TRBD1. The V gene end was trimmed by 2 bases and the J gene end by 6 bases; junction bases not matched to a gene: 8. Germline loops: CDR1 SGHTA, CDR2 FQGNSA. This CDR3 region has 15 residues. The CDR3: CASSLTGERTDTQYF. CDR3 nucleotides: TGTGCCAGCAGCTTAACAGGGGAAAGGACTGATACGCAGTATTTT.

The CDR3 reads CASSLVEVRSSGRRGAGELFF. The CDR3 DNA follows: TGTGCCAGCAGCTTAGTTGAGGTTCGATCTAGCGGGAGAAGGGGAGCCGGGGAGCTGTTTTTT. The rearrangement joins TRBV7-6 to TRBJ2-2, with 10 bases matching TRBD2. This CDR3 comprises 21 residues. Germline V gene data show CDR1 as SGHVS and CDR2 as FNYEAQ. Trimming cost V 1 base and J 6 bases; bases outside gene matches: 20.

This clone was picked up a small number of times. The chain has TRBV29-1 and TRBJ1-5; possible D gene TRBD1, 6 bases. The germline V and J ends were trimmed by 2 bases and 6 bases, with 11 bases remaining between them. Germline V gene sequence: CDR1 SQVTM, CDR2 ANQGSEA. This CDR3 region has 13 residues. The CDR3 loop is CSVEKGGSQPQHF. DNA for the CDR3: TGCAGCGTTGAAAAGGGGGGGAGTCAGCCCCAGCATTTT. Together with reference TRBV29-1 and TRBJ1-5, the CDR3 gives the full variable domain: SAVISQKPSRDICQRGTSLTIQCQVDSQVTMMFWYRQQPGQSLTLIATANQGSEATYESGFVIDKFPISRPNLTFSTLTVSNMSPEDSSIYLCSVEKGGSQPQHFGDGTRLSIL.

This chain joins TRBV18 and TRBJ2-2; 7 bases line up with TRBD1. Per the germline V gene, CDR1 is KGHSH and CDR2 is LQKENI. With V trimmed by 0 bases and J by 6 bases, 7 bases remained unmatched. The CDR3 is made up of 16 amino acids. The CDR3 is CASSPPKRGRAGELFF. CDR3 nucleotides: TGTGCCAGCTCACCACCGAAGAGGGGGCGAGCCGGGGAGCTGTTTTTT.

This clone was recorded only once. The V gene is TRBV11-2, the J gene TRBJ2-1, with TRBD1 as a possible D gene (6 bases). The CDR3 is 16 amino acids. Trimming cost V 1 base and J 1 base, with 11 bases left between them. The germline V gene encodes CDR1 SGHAT and CDR2 FQNNGV. Here the CDR3 reads CASSLAFQGSYNEQFF. CDR3 nucleotides: TGTGCCAGCAGCTTAGCGTTCCAGGGGTCCTACAATGAGCAGTTCTTC.

J is TRBJ2-1 and V is TRBV5-1; D unclear. The ends were cut back, 1 base at V and 6 bases at J, with 8 bases in the middle. The germline V gene encodes CDR1 SGHRS and CDR2 YFSETQ. The CDR3 is made up of 13 amino acids. The CDR3 DNA reads TGCGCCAGCAGCTTGCACCCGGGCAATGAGCAGTTCTTC. Its translation is CASSLHPGNEQFF.

The genes are TRBV2 and TRBJ1-2; 7 bases line up with TRBD1. Germline V gene lookup returns CDR1 SNHLY and CDR2 FYNNEI. The CDR3 runs to 13 residues. Trimming took 7 bases from V and 6 from J; bases not matched to a gene: 8. CDR3: CASIGTVQNGYTF. The CDR3 nucleotides read TGTGCCAGCATCGGGACAGTTCAGAATGGCTACACCTTC.

The chain joins TRBV19 to TRBJ1-1; 8 bases line up with TRBD1. CDR1 is LNHDA, CDR2 SQIVND, per germline (reference sequence). J was trimmed by 1 base and V by 7 bases; bases with no gene match: 5. The CDR3 runs to 14 residues. CDR3: CASTIQGANTEAFF. The CDR3 bases are TGTGCCAGTACCATTCAGGGGGCGAACACTGAAGCTTTCTTT.

The rearrangement uses TRBV27 and TRBJ1-2, with 8 bases that match TRBD1. The trim removed 6 bases at V and 4 bases at J, leaving 7 bases unmatched. CDR3 length: 14 amino acids. Germline CDR1 is MNHEY and CDR2 is SMNVEV (reference sequence). CDR3 loop: CASRPGQALYGYTF. The DNA for the CDR3 is TGTGCCAGCAGGCCGGGACAGGCCCTCTATGGCTACACCTTC.

The chain couples TRBV7-9 to TRBJ1-4; 10 positions match TRBD1. J gave up 8 bases and V 5 bases, and 11 bases lay outside the gene matches. The CDR3 is 16 amino acids. Germline lookup yields CDR1 SEHNR and CDR2 FQNEAQ (reference sequence). The CDR3 sequence: CASSGDRGGPREKLFF. The CDR3 DNA reads as TGTGCCAGCAGCGGGGACAGGGGAGGGCCTAGGGAAAAACTGTTTTTT.

This clone was counted a single time. V is TRBV2 and J is TRBJ1-2; 8 bases match TRBD1. The V and J ends lost 11 bases and 8 bases, in that order; junction bases with no gene match: 10. Germline assignment: CDR1 SNHLY and CDR2 FYNNEI. The CDR3 runs 12 residues. The CDR3 reads CAGKDRVSGYTF. CDR3 in DNA: TGTGCCGGAAAGGACAGGGTATCCGGCTACACCTTC.

The chain has TRBV7-2 and TRBJ1-3; D is unresolved. With 4 bases removed from V and 0 bases from J, the gap between germline ends came to 13 bases. Germline CDR1 is SGHTA and CDR2 is FQGNSA. The CDR3 loop spans 16 amino acids. The CDR3 coding sequence is TGTGCCAGCAGCTCGGACGGACTCAGCTCTGGAAACACCATATATTTT. Its protein is CASSSDGLSSGNTIYF.

Only one count was recorded for this clone. The rearrangement uses TRBV11-2 and TRBJ2-4, with TRBD2 matching 7 bases. The CDR3 covers 12 residues. Trimming cost V 8 bases and J 6 bases; bases outside gene matches: 4. Germline V gives CDR1 SGHAT, CDR2 FQNNGV. The CDR3 DNA is TGTGCCAGCCGGAGGGAGGGAAACATTCAGTACTTC. Translated, it gives CASRREGNIQYF.

The chain has TRBV28 and TRBJ1-1; D is unresolved. The CDR3 consists of 13 residues. The ends were cut back, 2 bases at V and 1 base at J, with 5 bases in the middle. Germline assignment: CDR1 MDHEN and CDR2 SYDVKM. The CDR3 spells CASSLKRNTEAFF. CDR3 sequence (DNA): TGTGCCAGCAGTTTAAAGAGGAACACTGAAGCTTTCTTT.

This chain links TRBV2 with TRBJ1-4, with 10 bases identical to TRBD1. Germline assignment: CDR1 SNHLY and CDR2 FYNNEI. The CDR3 is 14 residues long. J was trimmed by 7 bases and V by 6 bases; bases with no gene match: 5. The CDR3 spells CASRDDRGPEKLFF. The CDR3 DNA follows: TGTGCCAGCAGAGACGACAGGGGGCCTGAAAAACTGTTTTTT.

The CDR3 bases are TGTGCCAGCAGTTTTCTAGGCAGGGGTGGTGAGCAGTTCTTC. Translation gives CASSFLGRGGEQFF. V is TRBV2 and J is TRBJ2-1; D possibly corresponds to TRBD1 (6 bases). CDR3 length equals 14 residues. Germline V lookup: CDR1 SNHLY, CDR2 FYNNEI. Trimming cost V 5 bases and J 9 bases, with 17 bases left between them.

This clone was seen a few times. CDR3 sequence: CASSQGAPGRTEAFF. The CDR3 DNA reads as TGCGCCAGCAGCCAAGGAGCTCCAGGGCGCACTGAAGCTTTCTTT. The rearrangement links TRBV4-3 to TRBJ1-1; D possibly corresponds to TRBD1 (5 bases). V was trimmed by 1 base and J by 4 bases, leaving 13 bases between them. Germline V gene sequence: CDR1 LGHNA, CDR2 YSLEER. The CDR3 is 15 amino acids.

This chain links TRBV7-8 with TRBJ1-4; perhaps TRBD1 as D (5 bases). Trimming stripped 3 bases from V and 7 bases from J, with 15 bases between. This CDR3 has 15 amino acids. Germline CDR1 and CDR2: SGHVS and FQNEAQ. The CDR3 spells CASSFALGGVEKLFF. CDR3 in DNA: TGTGCCAGCAGCTTTGCCCTTGGGGGGGTTGAAAAACTGTTTTTT.

J is TRBJ1-1 and V is TRBV10-3; 12 bases are shared with TRBD1. This CDR3 has 17 residues. From germline, CDR1 is ENHRY and CDR2 SYGVKD. Germline trimming cut 3 bases from V and 4 bases from J; bases unmatched to any gene: 9. CDR3 residues: CAISDRGQGAGSTEAFF. CDR3 sequence (DNA): TGTGCCATCAGTGATCGGGGACAGGGGGCTGGTTCCACTGAAGCTTTCTTT.

This chain connects TRBV5-1 to TRBJ2-5, with D perhaps TRBD1 (5 bases). The germline V gene encodes CDR1 SGHRS and CDR2 YFSETQ. This CDR3 is 14 amino acids long. V lost 0 bases, J lost 4 bases, and 10 bases lay in between. This CDR3 reads CASSLEGQGETQYF. In DNA, the CDR3 is TGCGCCAGCAGCTTGGAGGGGCAAGGAGAGACCCAGTACTTC. The full variable domain, in which reference TRBV5-1 and TRBJ2-5 provide the parts outside the CDR3, is KAGVTQTPRYLIKTRGQQVTLSCSPISGHRSVSWYQQTPGQGLQFLFEYFSETQRNKGNFPGRFSGRQFSNSRSEMNVSTLELGDSALYLCASSLEGQGETQYFGPGTRLLVL.

This clone appeared once. The rearrangement links TRBV9 to TRBJ2-7, with D uncertain. The CDR3 loop spans 15 amino acids. Trimming took 0 bases from V and 3 from J, leaving 13 bases between them. Per germline, CDR1 SGDLS and CDR2 YYNGEE. The CDR3 region is CASSVAGSLDYEQYF. CDR3 bases: TGTGCCAGCAGCGTAGCAGGATCCTTAGACTACGAGCAGTACTTC.

The V call is TRBV10-3, the J call TRBJ1-2; the D is unclear. Germline loops: CDR1 ENHRY, CDR2 SYGVKD. V gave up 2 bases and J gave up 7 bases, with 8 bases separating them. This CDR3 spans 12 amino acids. CDR3 protein: CAISEDKSGYTF. For the CDR3, the DNA is TGTGCCATCAGTGAGGATAAGAGTGGCTACACCTTC.

The chain combines TRBV7-2 with TRBJ2-1; tentative D call: TRBD2 (7 bases). The CDR3 totals 14 residues. Germline V lookup: CDR1 SGHTA, CDR2 FQGNSA. The V gene lost 1 base and the J gene lost 9 bases, with 13 bases spanning the gap. The DNA for the CDR3 is TGTGCCAGCAGCTTAGAGGCTAGGGGGGGTGAGCAGTTCTTC. Translating it yields CASSLEARGGEQFF.

V gene TRBV9 combines with J gene TRBJ2-5; 8 bases agree with TRBD2. The CDR3 spans 15 residues. V gave up 2 bases and J gave up 0 bases; unmatched junction bases: 3. CDR1 and CDR2 from the germline V gene are SGDLS and YYNGEE. CDR3 in amino acids: CASSVRGAYQETQYF. The CDR3 DNA sequence: TGTGCCAGCAGCGTGCGGGGGGCGTACCAAGAGACCCAGTACTTC.

The chain combines TRBV11-2 with TRBJ2-3; 8 nucleotides match TRBD2. This CDR3 is 16 amino acids long. With V trimmed by 5 bases and J by 7 bases, 14 bases remained unmatched. Per germline, CDR1 SGHAT and CDR2 FQNNGV. The CDR3 region is CASSPGGSGVVNTQYF. The CDR3 bases are TGTGCCAGCAGCCCGGGGGGGTCCGGGGTCGTGAATACGCAGTATTTT.